The clone carrying this T cell receptor (beta chain) appeared a few times. Its specificity is unknown. The PCR made use of 60 Vbeta and 13 Jbeta primers. The table came from immunoSEQ multiplex PCR; TCRdb's copy has only in-frame clones and leaves some out. The sample holds over 150,000 clones, approximately 70% seen once. Trimming stripped 4 bases from V and 0 bases from J, with 11 bases between. The CDR3 contains 16 residues. The germline V gene has CDR1 SGHRS and CDR2 YFSETQ. This specimen belongs to a study of cytomegalovirus exposure and HLA in healthy donors. The donors (healthy individuals) were bone marrow donors. Whole-study results and caveats: The authors considered a cluster of highly shared sequence variants likely to be a sequencing artifact. Productive status was seen about 90% or about 30% of the time for most TCR beta V segments in an earlier analysis.

The sample taken for sequencing was PBMCs. V gene TRBV5-1 combines with J gene TRBJ2-6; D is perhaps TRBD2 (5 bases). This clonotype was obtained from a woman aged 40 to 50 in good health and CMV-seropositive. CDR3 region: CASSPEGFSGANVLTF. DNA for the CDR3: TGCGCCAGCAGCCCCGAGGGCTTCTCTGGGGCCAACGTCCTGACTTTC. The full variable domain, completed using reference TRBV5-1 and TRBJ2-6, is KAGVTQTPRYLIKTRGQQVTLSCSPISGHRSVSWYQQTPGQGLQFLFEYFSETQRNKGNFPGRFSGRQFSNSRSEMNVSTLELGDSALYLCASSPEGFSGANVLTFGAGSRLTVL.